This T cell receptor beta chain was retrieved from a study of T cell responses to AZD1222 COVID-19 vaccine. General observations from the study: Seropositivity was recorded at baseline in only six AZD1222 recipients. Unmutated regions of variants are reportedly targeted by nearly half of spike-specific TCRs. Without day 14 samples, only post-peak T cell repertoires were studied.

Data came from immunoSEQ multiplex PCR; TCRdb stores just in-frame clones and leaves some out. The sample holds 140,000 to 150,000 clones, 80% to 95% seen once. Germline V gene sequence: CDR1 SSHAT, CDR2 FNYEAQ (reference sequence). This CDR3 has 15 residues. Concerning this clone itself: Its antigen is not known. The junction differs from germline at one of its ends, possibly a read error.

The sequences come from peripheral blood, collected on day 0 of MenACWY control vaccination. V and J are TRBV7-7 and TRBJ1-2, with D possibly being TRBD1 (5 bases). This receptor was obtained from an adult in good health. Here the CDR3 reads CASSFQQAFNYGYTF. The CDR3 DNA reads as TGTGCTAGCAGCTTTCAACAGGCATTTAACTATGGCTACACCTTC.